Reported below is one T cell receptor (beta chain). A second about 6 to 12 cycle PCR used barcoded and J-beta primers. Each of the cDNA molecules was tagged by a template-switch adaptor with 12 random nucleotides. Each sample provided no less than 3 million CDR3-containing paired-end reads. TCRdb reprocessed the 5' RACE reads with MiXCR, giving one entry per CDR3 protein. The profile shows 780,000 or so distinct CDR3 sequences, about 56% of them singletons. The data were taken from a study of blood T cells in healthy people across ages. The V gene's germline CDR1 is SQVTM and CDR2 ANQGSEA. The germline V and J ends were trimmed by 4 bases and 7 bases, with 20 bases remaining between them. The CDR3 covers 14 residues. There were healthy Caucasian individuals from Russia, aged 6 to 90, serving as donors. Researchers report isolating at least 7 million PBMCs per sample.

The sample consisted of blood. This receptor was taken from a man aged 35-49 years in good health. The chain links TRBV29-1 to TRBJ2-7, with a weak D call TRBD1 (6 bases). The CDR3 sequence is CSVVVQRGFGEQYF. CDR3 nucleotides: TGCAGCGTTGTCGTGCAGAGGGGGTTCGGGGAGCAGTACTTC.